Described below is a single T cell receptor beta chain sequence and its context. Its antigen is currently unknown. Treatment meaning: approximately 9-day PBMC culture with coronavirus spike peptide pools or control peptides (ViraFEST assay). CD4+ T cells that came from the unexposed donor were collected before the COVID-19 pandemic (2011-2018). An Oncomine TCR Beta short-read assay was used to sequence the DNA from cultured CD4+ T cells. TCRdb independently ran MiXCR on the PCR reads; one entry per CDR3 protein. Found here are 7,000 or so distinct CDR3 sequences, about 41% of them singletons; the top ten hold about two fifths. These data come from a study of vaccination and CD4 T cells after COVID-19. Study in general: Each participant was administered two doses of a vaccine, which was either BNT162b2 or mRNA-1273.

The CDR3 loop spans 15 amino acids. Germline loops: CDR1 KGHSH, CDR2 LQKENI. The V gene end was trimmed by 4 bases and the J gene end by 0 bases; junction bases not matched to a gene: 3. The clonotype comes from a human donor in good health. Sequencing input: CD4+ T cells from blood, cultured in vitro. The chain couples TRBV18 to TRBJ1-5, with TRBD1 matching over 7 bases. CDR3 sequence reads: CASSLQGNSNQPQHF. CDR3 nucleotide sequence: TGTGCCAGCTCACTACAGGGGAATAGCAATCAGCCCCAGCATTTT.